Presented here are 9 T cell receptor beta chains from one specimen sequenced in a study of T cells after yellow fever vaccination. TCRdb redid the calling of the 5' RACE reads with MiXCR, one entry per CDR3 protein. The sample yields fewer than 85,000 distinct CDR3 sequences, roughly 7.7% seen once. Sample: CD8+ T cells sorted from PBMCs, taken on the day of the yellow fever booster vaccination. Receptors were obtained from a man aged 25 to 45 who received the YFV17D yellow fever vaccine.

The table lists this clonotype with a few counts. V is TRBV20-1 and J is TRBJ2-5; TRBD2 matches at 8 bases. With V trimmed by 6 bases and J by 4 bases, 7 bases remained unmatched. The CDR3 length is 13 residues. Germline CDR1 is DFQATT and CDR2 is SNEGSKA (reference sequence). CDR3 loop: CSAQREIGETQYF. In nucleotides, the CDR3 is TGCAGTGCCCAGCGGGAGATTGGAGAGACCCAGTACTTC.

This clonotype came up a few times. The rearrangement uses TRBV12-3 or TRBV12-4 and TRBJ2-1; tentatively, D is TRBD2 (7 bases). This CDR3 has 15 amino acids. The ends were cut back, 3 bases at V and 8 bases at J, with 17 bases in the middle. The CDR3 loop is CASSFRFGGRDEQFF. The DNA for the CDR3 is TGTGCCAGCAGTTTCCGTTTCGGGGGGCGGGATGAGCAGTTCTTC.

This clonotype was detected many times. The V gene is TRBV7-9, the J gene TRBJ2-1; no definite D call. There are 15 residues in the CDR3. Deletions cut 4 bases from V and 5 bases from J, with 15 bases between. In germline, CDR1 is SEHNR, CDR2 FQNEAQ (reference sequence). The CDR3 here is CASSSADTLHNEQFF. The DNA of the CDR3 is TGTGCCAGCAGCTCCGCAGACACCCTCCACAATGAGCAGTTCTTC.

The V and J genes are TRBV5-5 and TRBJ1-5, with TRBD1 matching 7 bases. The trim removed 3 bases at V and 6 bases at J, leaving 6 bases unmatched. This CDR3 comprises 14 residues. Germline CDR1 SGHKS, CDR2 YYEKEE (reference sequence). The DNA of the CDR3 is TGTGCCAGCAGCTCCGGGACAGTGAGTCAGCCCCAGCATTTT. Translating gives CASSSGTVSQPQHF.

This clonotype showed up many times. The chain joins TRBV4-3 to TRBJ2-6; D unclear. Germline V CDR1 and CDR2: LGHNA, YSLEER. V shed 1 base and J shed 1 base, with 14 bases lying between them. This CDR3 is 18 amino acids long. This chain's CDR3 is CASSQARLDHSGANVLTF. In DNA, the CDR3 is TGCGCCAGCAGCCAAGCCAGACTCGACCATTCTGGGGCCAACGTCCTGACTTTC.

This clonotype showed up many times. The gene calls are TRBV5-1 and TRBJ2-1, with 7 bases identical to TRBD2. From germline, CDR1 is SGHRS and CDR2 YFSETQ. Unmatched junction bases numbered 10, after V lost 4 bases and J lost 0 bases. The CDR3 is 17 residues long. CDR3 sequence reads: CASSPPRAGSSYNEQFF. CDR3 DNA sequence: TGCGCCAGCAGCCCACCTCGAGCGGGAAGCTCCTACAATGAGCAGTTCTTC.

This clonotype was picked up many times. The chain links TRBV12-3 or TRBV12-4 to TRBJ2-2, with 7 bases lining up with TRBD1. The CDR3 extends over 16 amino acids. Trimming at V came to 6 bases and at J to 2 bases, leaving 9 bases not matched to a gene. In DNA form, the CDR3 reads TGTGCCAGCAGACCCTCCGGGACAGAAAACACCGGGGAGCTGTTTTTT. Residues: CASRPSGTENTGELFF.

This clonotype showed up just a few times. DNA of the CDR3: TGTGCCAGCAGTTACTCGGCTGAAGCTTTCTTT. Translation gives CASSYSAEAFF. This chain joins TRBV6-2 or TRBV6-3 and TRBJ1-1; D not certain. The CDR3 has 11 residues. Germline lookup yields CDR1 MNHEY and CDR2 SVGEGT. V was pared by 0 bases and J by 6 bases, with 2 bases between.

There are a few counts of this clonotype. The gene calls are TRBV5-6 and TRBJ2-7; TRBD2 is a possible D gene (5 bases). V was cut by 0 bases and J by 0 bases, with 13 bases left in between. Germline lookup yields CDR1 SGHDT and CDR2 YYEEEE. The CDR3 consists of 16 residues. The CDR3 bases are TGTGCCAGCAGCTTGGTGTACGCGGGTCCCTCCTACGAGCAGTACTTC. Its protein product is CASSLVYAGPSYEQYF.